This T cell receptor beta chain was identified in a study of blood T cell repertoires in COVID-19. CDR1 is MNHEY and CDR2 is SMNVEV in the germline V gene (reference sequence). V was clipped by 7 bases and J by 5 bases, with 14 bases between them. There are 14 residues in the CDR3. This clone was counted a few times. Original analysis: Scientists estimated how many nucleated cells there were by amplifying reference gene primers. Sequencing was performed with immunoSEQ multiplex PCR; in TCRdb, only in-frame clones are kept and a portion is missing. That table is the source of V, J and clone size, and D and trimming were worked out from the DNA. The sample contains 150,000 to 200,000 clones, roughly 80% of which appear only once.

The rearrangement joins TRBV27 to TRBJ2-2, with D possibly being TRBD2 (6 bases). The sample was peripheral blood. The sequence was collected from a man aged 55-75 years with active or convalescent COVID-19. CDR3 nucleotides: TGTGCCAGCAAAGGGATGGAGGGGACCGGGGAGCTGTTTTTT. It encodes CASKGMEGTGELFF.